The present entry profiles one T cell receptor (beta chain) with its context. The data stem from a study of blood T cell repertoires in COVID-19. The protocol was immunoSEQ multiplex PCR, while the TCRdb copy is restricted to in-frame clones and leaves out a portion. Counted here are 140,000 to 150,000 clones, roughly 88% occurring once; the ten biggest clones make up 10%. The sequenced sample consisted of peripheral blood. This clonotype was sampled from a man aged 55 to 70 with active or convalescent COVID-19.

The CDR3 DNA reads TGTGCCAGCAGCTATACAGGGGGCGCAGCTGAAAAACTGTTTTTT. It codes for CASSYTGGAAEKLFF. V usage is TRBV11-2 and J usage is TRBJ1-4; TRBD1 aligns across 9 bases. CDR1 is SGHAT, CDR2 FQNNGV, per germline. Trimming removed 4 bases from V and 7 bases from J; junction bases left unmatched: 7. This CDR3 is built from 15 residues.